Listed below are T cell receptor beta chains from one sample, sequenced in a study of Ad26.COV2.S vaccination and SARS-CoV-2 variants. Sequenced by immunoSEQ multiplex PCR; TCRdb stores in-frame clones only, minus some. The table has about 480,000 clones, roughly 87% seen once. The sequenced sample was peripheral blood, obtained in a trial of Ad26.COV2.S vaccine versus placebo. Receptors were obtained from a person between 18 and 65 years old who received the Ad26.COV2.S COVID-19 vaccine or a placebo. Each CDR3 is given with its conserved first and last residue. Fields, in order: D gene, clone size, V gene, J gene, CDR3 length, CDR3 protein, CDR3 DNA. The D gene is left open where the match is weak. Rows may omit the clone size; those that give it use once, few, many or a size class.

>NA|NA|TRBV5-1|TRBJ2-1|13
CASRPLSYNEQFF
TGCGCCAGCCGGCCCCTCTCCTACAATGAGCAGTTCTTC
>NA|NA|TRBV3-1/TRBV3-2|TRBJ1-4|14
CASSRTGQREKLFF
TGTGCCAGCAGCCGAACAGGGCAAAGGGAAAAACTGTTTTTT
>NA|NA|TRBV28|TRBJ2-7|11
CATGGPYEQYF
TGTGCCACCGGCGGGCCCTACGAGCAGTACTTC
>TRBD1|NA|TRBV7-9|TRBJ1-6|15
CASSLGQGNGSPLHF
TGTGCCAGCAGCTTAGGACAGGGTAATGGATCACCCCTCCACTTT
>NA|NA|TRBV28|TRBJ1-1|15
CASRSSSRWNTEAFF
TGTGCCAGCAGGTCGAGTTCGAGGTGGAATACTGAAGCTTTCTTT
>NA|NA|TRBV6-5|TRBJ2-1|15
CASSPLGGAGNEQFF
TGTGCCAGCAGTCCCCTAGGGGGAGCGGGCAATGAGCAGTTCTTC
>NA|NA|TRBV29-1|TRBJ1-1|12
CSVVSGVTEAFF
TGCAGCGTTGTGTCGGGGGTCACTGAAGCTTTCTTT
>NA|NA|TRBV30|TRBJ2-1|16
CAWGGSGPSSYNEQFF
TGTGCCTGGGGGGGCTCGGGGCCAAGCTCCTACAATGAGCAGTTCTTC
>NA|NA|TRBV18|TRBJ2-3|12
CASSLSWDTQYF
TGTGCCAGCTCACTTAGTTGGGATACGCAGTATTTT
>TRBD1|NA|TRBV18|TRBJ1-1|17
CASSPRTGLPGSTEAFF
TGTGCCAGCTCACCAAGGACAGGTCTCCCCGGGTCCACTGAAGCTTTCTTT
>NA|NA|TRBV7-2|TRBJ2-1|15
CASSLVAPPRLEQFF
TGTGCCAGCAGCTTAGTCGCACCCCCACGTTTGGAGCAGTTCTTC
>TRBD1|NA|TRBV28|TRBJ1-2|12
CASSLTGAGYTF
TGTGCCAGCAGCTTAACAGGGGCCGGCTACACCTTC
>TRBD1|few|TRBV2|TRBJ2-2|14
CASRGQANTGELFF
TGTGCCAGCAGAGGACAGGCGAACACCGGGGAGCTGTTTTTT
>TRBD1|NA|TRBV6-2/TRBV6-3|TRBJ1-5|14
CASSLQGARQPQHF
TGTGCCAGCAGCCTGCAGGGGGCGCGTCAGCCCCAGCATTTT
>TRBD1|NA|TRBV19|TRBJ2-7|17
CASSPYGQGLSSYEQYF
TGTGCCAGTAGTCCCTACGGACAGGGGTTGAGCTCCTACGAGCAGTACTTC
>NA|NA|TRBV6-5|TRBJ2-7|13
CASSYGQSYEQYF
TGTGCCAGCAGTTACGGACAGAGCTACGAGCAGTACTTC
>NA|NA|TRBV30|TRBJ2-7|11
CAWSEDRSLSF
TGTGCCTGGAGTGAAGACAGGAGTCTTTCCTTC
>TRBD1|NA|TRBV3-1/TRBV3-2|TRBJ1-2|15
CASSQTGEANYGYTF
TGTGCCAGCAGCCAAACAGGGGAAGCTAACTATGGCTACACCTTC
>TRBD1|NA|TRBV5-1|TRBJ1-4|16
CASSLSTGGANEKLFF
TGCGCCAGCAGCTTGTCCACAGGGGGGGCTAATGAAAAACTGTTTTTT
>NA|NA|TRBV5-1|TRBJ2-4|17
CASSPELRAAAKNIQYF
TGCGCCAGCAGCCCCGAGTTGAGAGCCGCAGCCAAAAACATTCAGTACTTC
>NA|NA|TRBV2|TRBJ2-3|16
CASSGSGARGTDTQYF
TGTGCCAGCAGTGGTTCCGGGGCGCGGGGCACAGATACGCAGTATTTT
>NA|NA|TRBV6-5|TRBJ2-5|12
CASSYRQETQYF
TGTGCCAGCAGTTACAGACAAGAGACCCAGTACTTC
>TRBD2|NA|TRBV28|TRBJ2-3|15
CASSKLAGGPGTQYF
TGTGCCAGCAGCAAGCTAGCGGGAGGACCGGGTACGCAGTATTTT
>NA|NA|TRBV7-3|TRBJ2-3|13
CASSFGSTDTQYF
TGTGCCAGCAGCTTTGGTAGCACAGATACGCAGTATTTT
>TRBD2|once|TRBV6-2/TRBV6-3|TRBJ2-7|15
CASSYAGVPRYEQYF
TGTGCCAGCAGTTACGCGGGAGTCCCAAGATACGAGCAGTACTTC
>NA|NA|TRBV30|TRBJ1-5|13
CAWSAASNQPQHF
TGTGCCTGGAGTGCCGCTAGCAATCAGCCCCAGCATTTT
>TRBD2|few|TRBV6-6|TRBJ2-2|16
CASSYSAGALSGELFF
TGTGCCAGCAGTTACTCTGCGGGAGCTCTTTCCGGGGAGCTGTTTTTT
>NA|NA|TRBV30|TRBJ1-1|14
CAWTVGLLQGEAFF
TGTGCCTGGACCGTCGGACTTCTACAAGGGGAGGCTTTCTTT
>NA|NA|TRBV12-3/TRBV12-4|TRBJ2-5|13
CASSPDSPGAQYF
TGTGCCAGCAGCCCGGACAGTCCGGGTGCCCAGTACTTC